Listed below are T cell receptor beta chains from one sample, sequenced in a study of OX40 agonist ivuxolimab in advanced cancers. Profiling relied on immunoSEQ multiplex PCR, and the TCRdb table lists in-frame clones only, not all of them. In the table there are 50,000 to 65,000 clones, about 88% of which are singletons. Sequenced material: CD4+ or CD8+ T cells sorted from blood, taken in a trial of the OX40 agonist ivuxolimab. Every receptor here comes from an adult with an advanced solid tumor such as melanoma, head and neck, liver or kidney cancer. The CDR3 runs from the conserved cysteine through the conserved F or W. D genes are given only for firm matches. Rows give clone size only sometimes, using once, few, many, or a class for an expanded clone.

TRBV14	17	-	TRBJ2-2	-	TGTGCCAGCAGCCAACGATCGGCGGGGCTTCGCACCGGGGAGCTGTTTTTT	CASSQRSAGLRTGELFF
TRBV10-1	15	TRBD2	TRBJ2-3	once	TGCGCCAGCAGTGAGTCAGGAGCGGGAGAAGATACGCAGTATTTT	CASSESGAGEDTQYF
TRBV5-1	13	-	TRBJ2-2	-	TGCGCCAGCAGCTTGGGGGGTGCCGGGGAGCTGTTTTTT	CASSLGGAGELFF
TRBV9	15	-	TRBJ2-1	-	TGTGCCAGCAGCGTAGCTCCCGGGAGTTATGATGAGCAGTTCTTC	CASSVAPGSYDEQFF
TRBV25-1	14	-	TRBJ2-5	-	TGTGCCAGCAGTGAATACAAGGGGCCAGAGACCCAGTACTTC	CASSEYKGPETQYF
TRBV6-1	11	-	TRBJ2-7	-	TGTGCCAGCAGTTCACCCGGCGAGCAGTACTTC	CASSSPGEQYF
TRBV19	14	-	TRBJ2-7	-	TGTGCCAGTAGTATGACGGTGAGCTCCTACGAGCAGTACTTC	CASSMTVSSYEQYF
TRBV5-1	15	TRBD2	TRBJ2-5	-	TGCGCCAGCAGCTTGGGGCTAGCGGTGGGGGAGACCCAGTACTTC	CASSLGLAVGETQYF
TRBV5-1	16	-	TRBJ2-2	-	TGCGCCAGCAGCTTGTTACAGGGACCCTCGAGCGGGGAGCTGTTTTTT	CASSLLQGPSSGELFF
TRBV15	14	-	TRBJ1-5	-	TGTGCCACCAGCAGAGACAGGTACAATCAGCCCCAGCATTTT	CATSRDRYNQPQHF
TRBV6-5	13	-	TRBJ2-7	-	TGTGCCAGCAGTCCGGACCCTACTAGAGAGCAGTACTTC	CASSPDPTREQYF
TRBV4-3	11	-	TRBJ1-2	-	TGCGCCAGCAGCCAGGGATATGGCTACACCTTC	CASSQGYGYTF
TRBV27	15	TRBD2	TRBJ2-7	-	TGTGCCAGCAGTTTACTGGCGGGAGGGCCTTACGAGCAGTACTTC	CASSLLAGGPYEQYF
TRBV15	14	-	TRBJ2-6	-	TGTGCCACCAGCATAGGGGCTGGGGCCAACGTCCTGACTTTC	CATSIGAGANVLTF
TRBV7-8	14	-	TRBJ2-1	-	TGTGCCAGCAGCTTAGGAACTCGATACAATGAGCAGTTCTTC	CASSLGTRYNEQFF
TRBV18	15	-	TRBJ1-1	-	TGTGCCAGCTCACCTCTCCAGGGAATGAACACTGAAGCTTTCTTT	CASSPLQGMNTEAFF
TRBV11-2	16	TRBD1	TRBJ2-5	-	TGTGCCAGCAGCTCCCGGGCGAGGACAGGTCAAGAGACCCAGTACTTC	CASSSRARTGQETQYF
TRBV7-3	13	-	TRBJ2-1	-	TGTGCCAGCAGCGTTAATCGGGGCAATGAGCAGTTCTTC	CASSVNRGNEQFF
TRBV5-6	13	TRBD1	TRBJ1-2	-	TGTGCCAGCAGCCCGGGACAGCACTATGGCTACACCTTC	CASSPGQHYGYTF
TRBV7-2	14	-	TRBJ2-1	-	TGTGCCAGCAGCTTAGTCGCCAGGGCCAATGAGCAGTTCTTC	CASSLVARANEQFF
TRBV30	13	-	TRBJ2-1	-	TGTGCCTGGAGTGGAGGAGGTAGTGGTGAGCAGTTCTTC	CAWSGGGSGEQFF
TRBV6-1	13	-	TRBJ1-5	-	TGTGCCAGCAGTGAAGCCCGCGGGCTCCCCCAGCATTTT	CASSEARGLPQHF
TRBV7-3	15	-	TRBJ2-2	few	TGTGCCAGCAGCCCCCGACCATCGCGGGCCGGGGAGCTGTTTTTT	CASSPRPSRAGELFF
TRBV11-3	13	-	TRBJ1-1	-	TGTGCCAGCAGCGACGACGGGAACACTGAAGCTTTCTTT	CASSDDGNTEAFF
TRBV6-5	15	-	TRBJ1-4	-	TGTGCCAGCAGTTACCTTACGCGGGCTAATGAAAAACTGTTTTTT	CASSYLTRANEKLFF
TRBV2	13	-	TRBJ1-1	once	TGTGCCAGCAGTGATGGGCAGAACACTGAAGCTTTCTTT	CASSDGQNTEAFF
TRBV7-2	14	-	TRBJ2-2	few	TGTGCCAGCAGCTTAGGATCTCGTGTACGGGAGCTGTTTTTT	CASSLGSRVRELFF
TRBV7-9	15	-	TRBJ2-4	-	TGTGCCAGCAGCTCAGACGACAGAGCCAAAAACATTCAGTACTTC	CASSSDDRAKNIQYF
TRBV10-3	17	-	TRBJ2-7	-	TGTGCCATCAGTGAGTATAATAGCCGGTACAGCTCCTACGAGCAGTACTTC	CAISEYNSRYSSYEQYF
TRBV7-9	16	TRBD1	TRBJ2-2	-	TGTGCCAGCAGCAAACCGGGACAGGGGAACACCGGGGAGCTGTTTTTT	CASSKPGQGNTGELFF
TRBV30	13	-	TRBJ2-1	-	TGTGCCTGGAGGGAGGCGGGAAGGCATGAGCAGTTCTTC	CAWREAGRHEQFF
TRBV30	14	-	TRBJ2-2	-	TGTGCCTGGAGTGGTACTCGGGACGGCGGGGAGCTGTTTTTT	CAWSGTRDGGELFF
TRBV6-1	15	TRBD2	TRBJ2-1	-	TGTGCCAGCAGTGTGACTAGCGGGAGAGCCGATGAGCAGTTCTTC	CASSVTSGRADEQFF
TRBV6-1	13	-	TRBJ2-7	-	TGTGCCAGCAGTGAATTACGGGGGTACGAGCAGTACTTC	CASSELRGYEQYF
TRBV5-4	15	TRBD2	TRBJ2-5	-	TGTGCCAGCAGCACGACTAGCGGGAGTCAAGAGACCCAGTACTTC	CASSTTSGSQETQYF
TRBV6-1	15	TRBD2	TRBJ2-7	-	TGTGCCAGCAGTTCTCCGGGACTAGCGGGAGCGGCGCAGTACTTC	CASSSPGLAGAAQYF
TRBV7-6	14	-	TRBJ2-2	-	TGTGCCAGCAGCCCCCGGGCCAACACCGGGGAGCTGTTTTTT	CASSPRANTGELFF
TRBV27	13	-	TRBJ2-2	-	TGTGCCAGCAGTTCCCGGACGACCGGGGAGCTGTTTTTT	CASSSRTTGELFF
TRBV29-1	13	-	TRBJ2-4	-	TGCAGCGTTGTCTACGGGGGGCAGGGCATTCAGTACTTC	CSVVYGGQGIQYF
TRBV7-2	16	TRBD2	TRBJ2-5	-	TGTGCCAGCAGCGCCCCGGGACTAGCGGGAGGAAAGACCCAGTACTTC	CASSAPGLAGGKTQYF